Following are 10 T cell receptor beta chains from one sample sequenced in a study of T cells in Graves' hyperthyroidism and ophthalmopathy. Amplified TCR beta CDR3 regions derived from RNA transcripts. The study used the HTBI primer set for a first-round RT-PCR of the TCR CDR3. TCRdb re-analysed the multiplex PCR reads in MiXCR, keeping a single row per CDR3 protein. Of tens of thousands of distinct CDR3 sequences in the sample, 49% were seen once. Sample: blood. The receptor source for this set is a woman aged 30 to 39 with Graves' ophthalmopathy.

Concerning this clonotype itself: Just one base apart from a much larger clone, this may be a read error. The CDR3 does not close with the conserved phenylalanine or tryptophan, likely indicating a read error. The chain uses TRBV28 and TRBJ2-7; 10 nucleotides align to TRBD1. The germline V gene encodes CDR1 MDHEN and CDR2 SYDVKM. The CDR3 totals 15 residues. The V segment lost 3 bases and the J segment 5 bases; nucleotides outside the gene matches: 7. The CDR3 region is CASSFQDRGVHEQYL. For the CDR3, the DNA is TGTGCCAGCAGTTTCCAGGACAGGGGGGTTCACGAGCAGTACCTC.

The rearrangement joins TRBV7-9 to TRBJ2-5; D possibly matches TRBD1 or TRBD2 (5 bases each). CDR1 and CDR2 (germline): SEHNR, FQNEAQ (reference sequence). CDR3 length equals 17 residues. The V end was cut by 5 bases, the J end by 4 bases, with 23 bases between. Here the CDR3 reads CASSTTGGSERGETQYF. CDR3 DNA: TGTGCCAGCAGCACGACTGGCGGAAGCGAGAGGGGAGAGACCCAGTACTTC.

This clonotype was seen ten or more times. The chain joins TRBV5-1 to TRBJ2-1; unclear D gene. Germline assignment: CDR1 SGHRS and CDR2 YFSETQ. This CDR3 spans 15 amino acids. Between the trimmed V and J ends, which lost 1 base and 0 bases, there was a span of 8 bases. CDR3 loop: CASSLTNPSYNEQFF. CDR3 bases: TGCGCCAGCAGCTTGACGAACCCCTCCTACAATGAGCAGTTCTTC.

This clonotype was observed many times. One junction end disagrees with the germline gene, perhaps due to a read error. This CDR3 reads CASRRDVAGTRELFF. Written as DNA, the CDR3 is TGTGCCAGCAGGAGAGATGTAGCCGGCACCAGGGAGCTGTTTTTT. V is TRBV2 and J is TRBJ2-2, with D hard to call. The CDR3 extends over 15 amino acids. Germline V lookup: CDR1 SNHLY, CDR2 FYNNEI. The full variable domain, in which reference TRBV2 and TRBJ2-2 provide the parts outside the CDR3, is EPEVTQTPSHQVTQMGQEVILRCVPISNHLYFYWYRQILGQKVEFLVSFYNNEISEKSEIFDDQFSVERPDGSNFTLKIRSTKLEDSAMYFCASRRDVAGTRELFFGEGSRLTVL.

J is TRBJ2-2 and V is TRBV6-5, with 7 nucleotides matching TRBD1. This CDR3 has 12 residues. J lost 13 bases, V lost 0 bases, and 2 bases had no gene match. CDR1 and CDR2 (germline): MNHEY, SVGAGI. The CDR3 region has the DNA TGTGCCAGCAGTTACTCGTACAGGGGGCTGTTTTTT. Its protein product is CASSYSYRGLFF.

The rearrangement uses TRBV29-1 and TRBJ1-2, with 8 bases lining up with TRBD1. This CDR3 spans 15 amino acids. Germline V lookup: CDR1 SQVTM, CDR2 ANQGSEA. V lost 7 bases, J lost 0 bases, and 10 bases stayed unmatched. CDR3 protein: CSGSGQGRTNYGYTF. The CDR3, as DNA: TGCAGCGGCTCCGGACAGGGAAGGACTAACTATGGCTACACCTTC.

CDR3 nucleotides: TGTGCCAGCGGGTTAGCGGGGAGCAATCAGCCCCAGCATTTT. This encodes CASGLAGSNQPQHF. This rearrangement joins TRBV9 to TRBJ1-5; D not resolved. Germline V lookup: CDR1 SGDLS, CDR2 YYNGEE. Trimming stripped 7 bases from V and 1 base from J, with 12 bases between. The CDR3 sequence is 14 residues long.

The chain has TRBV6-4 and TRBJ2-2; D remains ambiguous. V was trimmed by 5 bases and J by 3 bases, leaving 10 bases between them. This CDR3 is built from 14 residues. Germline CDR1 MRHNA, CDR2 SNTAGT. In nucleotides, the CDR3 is TGTGCCAGCAGTCCCGGCTCGGACACCGGGGAGCTGTTTTTT. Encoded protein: CASSPGSDTGELFF.

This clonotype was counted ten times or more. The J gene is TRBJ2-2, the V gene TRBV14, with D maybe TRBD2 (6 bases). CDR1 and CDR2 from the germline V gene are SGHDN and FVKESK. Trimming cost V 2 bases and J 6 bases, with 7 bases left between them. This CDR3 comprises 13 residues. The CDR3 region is CASSQRLAGELFF. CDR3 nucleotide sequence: TGTGCCAGCAGCCAAAGACTAGCCGGGGAGCTGTTTTTT.

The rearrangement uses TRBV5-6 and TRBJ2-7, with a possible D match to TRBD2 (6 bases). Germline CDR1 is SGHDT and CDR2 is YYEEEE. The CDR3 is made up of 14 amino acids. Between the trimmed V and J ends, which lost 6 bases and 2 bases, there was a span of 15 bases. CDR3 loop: CASTDTPSAYEQYF. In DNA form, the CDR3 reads TGTGCCAGCACCGACACACCTAGCGCCTACGAGCAGTACTTC.